A single sample is the source of the 4 T cell receptor beta chains below, sequenced in a study of cytomegalovirus exposure and HLA in healthy donors. Amplification used 60 Vbeta primers and 13 Jbeta primers. TCRdb's table, derived via immunoSEQ multiplex PCR, lists solely in-frame clones and lacks some. The sample has under 130,000 clones; around 75% are singletons. The specimen sequenced was PBMCs. These TCRs come from a man aged 25 to 40 in good health and CMV-seronegative.

The chain couples TRBV19 to TRBJ1-1; 7 bases align to TRBD1. Germline-derived CDR1 and CDR2 are LNHDA and SQIVND (reference sequence). The CDR3 length is 16 residues. V gave up 3 bases and J gave up 0 bases; unmatched junction bases: 7. The CDR3, as DNA: TGTGCCAGTAGTATCAGGACAGGAGGACTGAACACTGAAGCTTTCTTT. It yields the protein CASSIRTGGLNTEAFF. Full variable domain (rest looked up from reference TRBV19 and TRBJ1-1): DGGITQSPKYLFRKEGQNVTLSCEQNLNHDAMYWYRQDPGQGLRLIYYSQIVNDFQKGDIAEGYSVSREKKESFPLTVTSAQKNPTAFYLCASSIRTGGLNTEAFFGQGTRLTVV.

The chain recombines TRBV15 with TRBJ2-5; 7 nucleotides align to TRBD2. The CDR3 is 15 amino acids. The junction had 5 bases not matched to a gene; V was cut back by 0 bases and J by 4 bases. Germline V gene lookup returns CDR1 LNHNV and CDR2 YYDKDF (reference sequence). In DNA form, the CDR3 reads TGTGCCACCAGCAGAGAGGGGGGGGTCGGAGAGACCCAGTACTTC. Amino acids: CATSREGGVGETQYF.

The rearrangement joins TRBV7-7 to TRBJ2-2; D ambiguous. Germline values: CDR1 SSHAT, CDR2 FNYEAQ (reference sequence). CDR3 length: 14 amino acids. The V gene lost 2 bases and the J gene lost 2 bases, with 6 bases spanning the gap. This CDR3 reads CASSLNKNTGELFF. The CDR3, as DNA: TGTGCCAGCAGCTTAAACAAAAACACCGGGGAGCTGTTTTTT.

The chain has TRBV6-6 and TRBJ2-5; 7 bases line up with TRBD1. CDR1 MNHNY and CDR2 SVGAGI come from the germline V gene (reference sequence). The CDR3 runs to 14 residues. The ends lost 8 bases at V and 1 base at J; junction bases unmatched: 7. CDR3 DNA: TGTGCCAGCTCATCAGGGGGTACCCAAGAGACCCAGTACTTC. This sequence encodes CASSSGGTQETQYF.